One T cell receptor beta chain is described in this entry. The sample originates from a study of blood T cell repertoires in COVID-19. Germline-derived CDR1 and CDR2 are SGHRS and YFSETQ. This CDR3 comprises 14 residues. V shed 0 bases and J shed 7 bases, with 8 bases lying between them. Sequenced by immunoSEQ multiplex PCR; TCRdb stores in-frame clones only, minus some. The data contain about 51,000 clones, 70% to 90% of them singletons. The sequence derives from a man in his sixties with acute or convalescent COVID-19. This sequence joins TRBV5-1 and TRBJ1-6; D might be TRBD1 (5 bases). Specimen: peripheral blood. This chain's CDR3 is CASSLVGENSPLHF. In nucleotides, the CDR3 is TGCGCCAGCAGCTTGGTAGGGGAAAATTCACCCCTCCACTTT.